The 20 T cell receptor beta chains reported below all come from one sample, sequenced in a study of early stage breast cancer tumors. Generated by immunoSEQ multiplex PCR, the TCRdb table keeps only in-frame clones and is missing some. Among about 25,000 clones, about 70% were seen once, and the ten largest hold 7.5% to 10%. The sample was breast tumor tissue. Receptors originate from a person aged 55 to 70 with breast cancer.

J is TRBJ1-5 and V is TRBV28; D gene uncertain. CDR3 length: 15 amino acids. V gave up 5 bases and J gave up 8 bases, with 19 bases separating them. From germline, CDR1 is MDHEN and CDR2 SYDVKM. CDR3 loop: CASSLHRGSIEPQHF. The CDR3 DNA reads as TGTGCCAGCAGTCTACACCGAGGGAGCATTGAGCCCCAGCATTTT.

The gene calls are TRBV6-6 and TRBJ2-3; D is undetermined. CDR3 size: 10 residues. Deletions cut 10 bases from V and 5 bases from J, with 7 bases between. Germline CDR1 is MNHNY and CDR2 is SVGAGI (reference sequence). CDR3 amino acids: CATRGDTQYF. CDR3 DNA sequence: TGTGCCACCCGCGGAGATACGCAGTATTTT.

This rearrangement joins TRBV5-1 to TRBJ2-7; D is uncertain. Trimming stripped 4 bases from V and 0 bases from J, with 11 bases between. Looked up from germline, CDR1 is SGHRS and CDR2 is YFSETQ. The CDR3 totals 14 residues. The CDR3 coding sequence is TGCGCCAGCAGCCTCGACTTTCGCTCCTACGAGCAGTACTTC. Translating gives CASSLDFRSYEQYF. Full variable domain (missing parts from reference TRBV5-1 and TRBJ2-7): KAGVTQTPRYLIKTRGQQVTLSCSPISGHRSVSWYQQTPGQGLQFLFEYFSETQRNKGNFPGRFSGRQFSNSRSEMNVSTLELGDSALYLCASSLDFRSYEQYFGPGTRLTVT.

This clone was detected only once. The gene calls are TRBV19 and TRBJ2-1; perhaps TRBD1 as D (5 bases). This CDR3 has 13 amino acids. The germline gives CDR1 LNHDA, CDR2 SQIVND (reference sequence). The V gene lost 3 bases and the J gene lost 10 bases, with 13 bases spanning the gap. In nucleotides, the CDR3 is TGTGCCAGTAGTATTCAAGGGGTGAGAGAGCAGTTCTTC. As protein: CASSIQGVREQFF. Variable domain in full (rest from reference TRBV19 and TRBJ2-1): DGGITQSPKYLFRKEGQNVTLSCEQNLNHDAMYWYRQDPGQGLRLIYYSQIVNDFQKGDIAEGYSVSREKKESFPLTVTSAQKNPTAFYLCASSIQGVREQFFGPGTRLTVL.

The chain combines TRBV19 with TRBJ2-7; TRBD1 matches at 7 bases. Per the germline V gene, CDR1 is LNHDA and CDR2 is SQIVND (reference sequence). Trimming cost V 4 bases and J 6 bases; bases outside gene matches: 9. This CDR3 is built from 14 residues. CDR3 amino acids: CASSTRDRSPEQYF. In nucleotides, the CDR3 is TGTGCCAGTAGTACCCGGGACAGATCGCCCGAGCAGTACTTC. Looking up the rest from reference TRBV19 and TRBJ2-7 gives the full variable domain: DGGITQSPKYLFRKEGQNVTLSCEQNLNHDAMYWYRQDPGQGLRLIYYSQIVNDFQKGDIAEGYSVSREKKESFPLTVTSAQKNPTAFYLCASSTRDRSPEQYFGPGTRLTVT.

This rearrangement joins TRBV7-8 to TRBJ2-2; 14 bases match TRBD2. CDR1 and CDR2 from the germline V gene are SGHVS and FQNEAQ. This CDR3 is 17 amino acids long. V shed 0 bases and J 5 bases; nucleotides not matched to a gene: 2. The CDR3 DNA follows: TGTGCCAGCAGCTTAGCCGGGACTAGCGGGAGAACCGGGGAGCTGTTTTTT. Its protein is CASSLAGTSGRTGELFF.

Written as DNA, the CDR3 is TGTGCCAGCAGTTATACACTAGCGGAGGCAGATACGCAGTATTTT. It is translated as CASSYTLAEADTQYF. The gene calls are TRBV6-5 and TRBJ2-3; 8 bases fit TRBD2. Germline-derived CDR1 and CDR2 are MNHEY and SVGAGI. V shed 3 bases, J shed 4 bases, and the junction held 6 bases outside the gene matches. This CDR3 spans 15 amino acids.

This clone was counted a few times. The gene calls are TRBV11-3 and TRBJ2-5; no definite D call. V was pared by 0 bases and J by 5 bases, with 4 bases between. CDR1 and CDR2 (germline): SGHNT, YENEEA. This CDR3 is built from 12 residues. The CDR3 spells CASSLDSETQYF. CDR3 coding DNA: TGTGCCAGCAGCTTAGACTCGGAGACCCAGTACTTC.

The chain joins TRBV5-4 to TRBJ2-1; D remains ambiguous. The CDR3 length is 12 residues. CDR1 is SGHNT and CDR2 is YYREEE in the germline V gene (reference sequence). The germline V and J ends were trimmed by 0 bases and 10 bases, with 8 bases remaining between them. In nucleotides, the CDR3 is TGTGCCAGCAGCTTGGGTCTGAGGGAGCAGTTCTTC. Amino acid sequence: CASSLGLREQFF.

This chain uses TRBV28 with TRBJ2-4, with 8 nucleotides matching TRBD1. Germline assignment: CDR1 MDHEN and CDR2 SYDVKM. The CDR3 covers 17 residues. With V trimmed by 5 bases and J by 1 base, 10 bases remained unmatched. The DNA for the CDR3 is TGTGCCAGCAGTAGGCCGTCTCGGGACAGGGCCAAAAACATTCAGTACTTC. Translated: CASSRPSRDRAKNIQYF.

A few counts support this clone. CDR3 nucleotide sequence: TGTGCCAGCAGCCAAGAGGGACAGAGCTCCTACGAGCAGTACTTC. It specifies CASSQEGQSSYEQYF. The V gene is TRBV4-2, the J gene TRBJ2-7; 7 bases match TRBD1. Germline V gene sequence: CDR1 LGHNA, CDR2 YNFKEQ. The CDR3 has 15 amino acids. The junction had 2 bases not matched to a gene; V was cut back by 0 bases and J by 0 bases.

This clone appeared once. This rearrangement joins TRBV9 to TRBJ2-5, with 12 bases fitting TRBD2. V dropped 4 bases and J dropped 7; count of bases not matched to a gene: 5. The germline V gene has CDR1 SGDLS and CDR2 YYNGEE. The CDR3 contains 14 residues. The CDR3 loop is CASSLAGGPGTQYF. The CDR3 nucleotides read TGTGCCAGCAGCCTAGCGGGAGGGCCTGGGACCCAGTACTTC. The full variable domain, its missing parts supplied by reference TRBV9 and TRBJ2-5, is DSGVTQTPKHLITATGQRVTLRCSPRSGDLSVYWYQQSLDQGLQFLIQYYNGEERAKGNILERFSAQQFPDLHSELNLSSLELGDSALYFCASSLAGGPGTQYFGPGTRLLVL.

This clone is labeled as medium-sized. The chain carries TRBV4-2 and TRBJ2-3; TRBD2 is a possible D gene (5 bases). Germline lookup yields CDR1 LGHNA and CDR2 YNFKEQ. The V end was cut by 4 bases, the J end by 0 bases, with 11 bases between. The CDR3 contains 15 residues. The CDR3 DNA is TGTGCCAGCAGCCTAAGCGGAGCTAGCACAGATACGCAGTATTTT. Its translation: CASSLSGASTDTQYF.

This clone was seen a few times. The rearrangement links TRBV9 to TRBJ2-3, with 7 bases identical to TRBD2. Germline V gene lookup returns CDR1 SGDLS and CDR2 YYNGEE. The V gene end was trimmed by 1 base and the J gene end by 0 bases; junction bases not matched to a gene: 2. This CDR3 is 15 amino acids long. The CDR3 loop is CASSVTAGSTDTQYF. CDR3 nucleotide sequence: TGTGCCAGCAGCGTAACAGCGGGAAGCACAGATACGCAGTATTTT.

This clone was detected only a few times. In nucleotides, the CDR3 is TGTGCCAGTAGTCCGGGGACTAGCGGGAGGAACGACGTCCAGTTCTTC. Encoded protein: CASSPGTSGRNDVQFF. V gene TRBV19 combines with J gene TRBJ2-1; 15 positions agree with TRBD2. This CDR3 comprises 16 residues. Per the germline V gene, CDR1 is LNHDA and CDR2 is SQIVND (reference sequence). The junction had 12 bases not matched to a gene; V was cut back by 5 bases and J by 13 bases.

The chain links TRBV9 to TRBJ2-3; TRBD2 is a possible D gene (5 bases). Germline values: CDR1 SGDLS, CDR2 YYNGEE. The CDR3 runs 14 residues. V was trimmed by 4 bases and J by 8 bases, leaving 17 bases between them. CDR3 DNA: TGTGCCAGCAGCTTAGGCAGCGGCACCATTACGCAGTATTTT. Protein product: CASSLGSGTITQYF.

The rearrangement links TRBV11-2 to TRBJ2-5; 11 positions match TRBD2. CDR3 size: 16 residues. Germline lookup yields CDR1 SGHAT and CDR2 FQNNGV. J gave up 0 bases and V 1 base, and 1 base lay outside the gene matches. The CDR3 sequence is CASSLGTSGHQETQYF. In DNA form, the CDR3 reads TGTGCCAGCAGCTTAGGGACTAGCGGGCACCAAGAGACCCAGTACTTC.

CDR3 in amino acids: CASSWEGDPQETQYF. For the CDR3, the DNA is TGTGCCAGCAGCTGGGAGGGAGACCCCCAAGAGACCCAGTACTTC. The genes are TRBV7-6 and TRBJ2-5, with 7 bases identical to TRBD2. V trimming: 4 bases; J trimming: 1 base; junction bases outside the gene matches: 6. The CDR3 runs to 15 residues. Germline loops: CDR1 SGHVS, CDR2 FNYEAQ. The whole variable domain, filled in from reference TRBV7-6 and TRBJ2-5, reads GAGVSQSPRYKVTKRGQDVALRCDPISGHVSLYWYRQALGQGPEFLTYFNYEAQQDKSGLPNDRFSAERPEGSISTLTIQRTEQRDSAMYRCASSWEGDPQETQYFGPGTRLLVL.

This clone was picked up a small number of times. J is TRBJ2-5 and V is TRBV10-2; 13 bases line up with TRBD2. V lost 3 bases, J lost 4 bases, and 8 bases stayed unmatched. This CDR3 comprises 17 residues. The germline CDR1 and CDR2 sequences are WSHSY and SAAADI. In nucleotides, the CDR3 is TGCGCCAGCAGTGATTTCCCCGGGACTAGCGGGATAGAGACCCAGTACTTC. The encoded protein is CASSDFPGTSGIETQYF.

The chain joins TRBV7-9 to TRBJ2-7; perhaps TRBD2 as D (5 bases). The CDR3 sequence is 15 residues long. V was cut by 5 bases and J by 0 bases, with 14 bases left in between. Germline V gives CDR1 SEHNR, CDR2 FQNEAQ (reference sequence). The CDR3 DNA reads TGTGCCAGCAGCCCCAACCCGGGGATCTCCTACGAGCAGTACTTC. Translating gives CASSPNPGISYEQYF.